The 24 T cell receptor beta chains below all came from one sample that was sequenced in a study of OX40 agonist ivuxolimab in advanced cancers. Sequencing used immunoSEQ multiplex PCR; TCRdb keeps in-frame clones, though not all of them. The profile shows approximately 67,000 clones, 80% to 85% of them singletons. The sample in question was CD4+ or CD8+ T cells sorted from blood, obtained in a trial of the OX40 agonist ivuxolimab. Receptors were obtained from an adult with an advanced solid tumor such as melanoma, head and neck, liver or kidney cancer.

The chain uses TRBV7-9 and TRBJ2-1; TRBD2 matches 7 bases. This CDR3 comprises 16 residues. CDR1 is SEHNR and CDR2 is FQNEAQ in the germline V gene (reference sequence). The ends lost 5 bases at V and 3 bases at J; junction bases unmatched: 10. The DNA for the CDR3 is TGTGCCAGCAGCGAGAGCGGGAAGATCCTCTACAATGAGCAGTTCTTC. Translating it yields CASSESGKILYNEQFF.

The V call is TRBV14, the J call TRBJ2-1; D gene uncertain. Between the trimmed V and J ends, which lost 4 bases and 3 bases, there was a span of 7 bases. CDR1 is SGHDN, CDR2 FVKESK, per germline. CDR3 length: 13 amino acids. The CDR3: CASSLSLYNEQFF. The CDR3 nucleotides are TGTGCCAGCAGCCTGAGCCTCTACAATGAGCAGTTCTTC.

The chain links TRBV14 to TRBJ2-1, with 7 bases matching TRBD1. Germline lookup yields CDR1 SGHDN and CDR2 FVKESK. J gave up 0 bases and V 3 bases, and 11 bases lay outside the gene matches. The CDR3 is made up of 18 amino acids. The CDR3 is CASSQYSGTASSYNEQFF. CDR3 in DNA: TGTGCCAGCAGCCAGTATTCCGGGACAGCTAGCTCCTACAATGAGCAGTTCTTC.

This clone has a single count. V gene TRBV4-2 combines with J gene TRBJ2-7; a possible D gene is TRBD2 (5 bases). Germline V gives CDR1 LGHNA, CDR2 YNFKEQ. The ends were cut back, 0 bases at V and 1 base at J, with 13 bases in the middle. The CDR3 is made up of 16 amino acids. CDR3 DNA sequence: TGTGCCAGCAGCCAAGATGCGTCCTTAGCGTCCTACGAGCAGTACTTC. This sequence encodes CASSQDASLASYEQYF.

The gene calls are TRBV19 and TRBJ2-5; D tentatively reads TRBD1 or TRBD2 (5 bases each). Trimming removed 3 bases from V and 3 bases from J, with 20 bases in between. Germline-derived CDR1 and CDR2 are LNHDA and SQIVND (reference sequence). This CDR3 has 17 residues. CDR3 region: CASSIKGGWGREETQYF. In DNA form, the CDR3 reads TGTGCCAGTAGTATTAAGGGTGGCTGGGGGAGAGAAGAGACCCAGTACTTC.

The sample holds a few counts of this clone. The gene calls are TRBV14 and TRBJ2-1; maybe TRBD2 (7 bases). The V end lost 1 base, the J end lost 3 bases, and 13 bases lay between the germline ends. The germline CDR1 and CDR2 sequences are SGHDN and FVKESK. The CDR3 extends over 16 amino acids. CDR3 in DNA: TGTGCCAGCAGCCAAGGATTAGGGGGGGGCTACAATGAGCAGTTCTTC. Translated, it gives CASSQGLGGGYNEQFF.

This chain links TRBV27 with TRBJ1-5; D might be TRBD1 (5 bases). Trimming removed 3 bases from V and 1 base from J, with 10 bases in between. In germline, CDR1 is MNHEY, CDR2 SMNVEV (reference sequence). CDR3 length equals 15 residues. CDR3 DNA: TGTGCCAGCAGTTTCTCAGGGTCGAGCAATCAGCCCCAGCATTTT. This sequence encodes CASSFSGSSNQPQHF.

In this sample, this clone turned up a few times. CDR3 loop: CASSPQRNTGELFF. CDR3 DNA sequence: TGTGCCAGTAGTCCGCAGAGGAACACCGGGGAGCTGTTTTTT. The chain carries TRBV19 and TRBJ2-2, with unresolved D. The germline V gene has CDR1 LNHDA and CDR2 SQIVND (reference sequence). The CDR3 contains 14 residues. V lost 5 bases and J lost 1, with 8 bases in between.

The chain couples TRBV19 to TRBJ1-2, with D perhaps matching TRBD1 (6 bases). This CDR3 region has 16 residues. V was pared by 6 bases and J by 2 bases, with 19 bases between. CDR1 is LNHDA and CDR2 is SQIVND in the germline V gene (reference sequence). DNA of the CDR3: TGTGCCAGTAGGACCGACAGGAAGCGGTTAAACTATGGCTACACCTTC. Amino acids: CASRTDRKRLNYGYTF.

In this sample, this clone turned up once. The V call is TRBV28, the J call TRBJ1-5, with TRBD1 identical over 7 bases. Germline lookup yields CDR1 MDHEN and CDR2 SYDVKM. V lost 7 bases and J lost 0; bases outside the gene matches: 15. CDR3 size: 18 residues. The CDR3: CASTSGNGGQYSNQPQHF. CDR3 in DNA: TGTGCCAGCACCTCGGGCAATGGGGGACAGTATAGCAATCAGCCCCAGCATTTT.

This clone was observed a few times. The J gene is TRBJ2-7, the V gene TRBV5-1, with a possible D match to TRBD2 (6 bases). Germline CDR1 is SGHRS and CDR2 is YFSETQ. This CDR3 spans 13 amino acids. The V end was cut by 2 bases, the J end by 2 bases, with 8 bases between. CDR3 region: CASSFREPYEQYF. Here the CDR3 DNA reads TGCGCCAGCAGCTTCCGGGAGCCCTACGAGCAGTACTTC.

The V gene is TRBV11-2, the J gene TRBJ1-1, with TRBD1 as a possible D gene (6 bases). The CDR3 contains 18 residues. Germline V gene lookup returns CDR1 SGHAT and CDR2 FQNNGV. The germline V and J ends were trimmed by 1 base and 1 base, with 19 bases remaining between them. In nucleotides, the CDR3 is TGTGCCAGCAGCTTAGTTGTTCGCCTCCAGGGGAAGAACACTGAAGCTTTCTTT. Residues: CASSLVVRLQGKNTEAFF. The variable domain in full, with the rest retrieved from reference TRBV11-2 and TRBJ1-1, is EAGVAQSPRYKIIEKRQSVAFWCNPISGHATLYWYQQILGQGPKLLIQFQNNGVVDDSQLPKDRFSAERLKGVDSTLKIQPAKLEDSAVYLCASSLVVRLQGKNTEAFFGQGTRLTVV.

The rearrangement links TRBV7-2 to TRBJ1-1; D gene ambiguous. Germline V gene data show CDR1 as SGHTA and CDR2 as FQGNSA. The CDR3 covers 13 residues. The ends were cut back, 5 bases at V and 11 bases at J, with 18 bases in the middle. The CDR3 nucleotides are TGTGCCAGCAGCCCTGTGAACCGTCGCGACGCTTTCTTT. Translation gives CASSPVNRRDAFF.

The chain couples TRBV7-9 to TRBJ2-1; the match to TRBD2 covers 7 bases. Germline values: CDR1 SEHNR, CDR2 FQNEAQ (reference sequence). V trimming: 1 base; J trimming: 0 bases; junction bases outside the gene matches: 6. The CDR3 loop spans 17 amino acids. The CDR3: CASSLVGGGYSYNEQFF. CDR3 in DNA: TGTGCCAGCAGCTTAGTGGGCGGGGGTTACTCCTACAATGAGCAGTTCTTC.

The CDR3 DNA reads as TGTGCCAGCAGCTTGGGACTAGCGGGAGTCACCGGGGAGCTGTTTTTT. Protein product: CASSLGLAGVTGELFF. This chain uses TRBV7-9 with TRBJ2-2; 14 nucleotides align to TRBD2. The V gene end was trimmed by 3 bases and the J gene end by 4 bases; junction bases not matched to a gene: 1. The CDR3 is 16 residues long. Germline V CDR1 and CDR2: SEHNR, FQNEAQ (reference sequence).

The chain carries TRBV19 and TRBJ2-7, with 8 nucleotides matching TRBD2. Germline CDR1 LNHDA, CDR2 SQIVND (reference sequence). The CDR3 has 14 residues. Losses at the gene ends were 3 bases for V and 6 bases for J; bases not matched to a gene: 7. The CDR3 bases are TGTGCCAGTAGTATCGGGAGGGCCTCGGTCGAGCAGTACTTC. It codes for CASSIGRASVEQYF. The full variable domain, its missing parts supplied by reference TRBV19 and TRBJ2-7, is DGGITQSPKYLFRKEGQNVTLSCEQNLNHDAMYWYRQDPGQGLRLIYYSQIVNDFQKGDIAEGYSVSREKKESFPLTVTSAQKNPTAFYLCASSIGRASVEQYFGPGTRLTVT.

This chain connects TRBV19 to TRBJ2-2; 7 nucleotides align to TRBD2. The germline gives CDR1 LNHDA, CDR2 SQIVND (reference sequence). This CDR3 is built from 16 residues. With 6 bases clipped from V and 8 bases from J, the junction kept 15 bases outside the gene matches. The CDR3 DNA follows: TGTGCCAGTAGAACCCTCGTGGGAGGGCCCAGAGGGGAGCTGTTTTTT. This sequence encodes CASRTLVGGPRGELFF.

The CDR3 DNA reads TGTGCCAGCAGCGTATCCCCCGGGACAGGGTGGAATGAGCAGTTCTTC. Encoded protein: CASSVSPGTGWNEQFF. The chain recombines TRBV7-2 with TRBJ2-1, with 9 bases fitting TRBD1. Germline V gene data show CDR1 as SGHTA and CDR2 as FQGNSA. V shed 5 bases and J 7 bases; nucleotides not matched to a gene: 12. The CDR3 length is 16 residues.

This sequence joins TRBV9 and TRBJ2-2; D unresolved. Germline CDR1 is SGDLS and CDR2 is YYNGEE. The CDR3 is made up of 14 amino acids. The V and J ends lost 4 bases and 3 bases respectively, with 10 bases between them. CDR3 region: CASSLRPDTGELFF. In nucleotides, the CDR3 is TGTGCCAGCAGCCTCAGGCCAGACACCGGGGAGCTGTTTTTT.

The chain is built from TRBV19 and TRBJ1-1; the match to TRBD1 covers 8 bases. V was pared by 5 bases and J by 4 bases, with 9 bases of the junction left unmatched. CDR3 size: 15 residues. Germline-derived CDR1 and CDR2 are LNHDA and SQIVND (reference sequence). The CDR3 region is CASSLKTGGSTEAFF. CDR3 DNA: TGTGCCAGTAGTTTGAAAACAGGGGGTAGCACTGAAGCTTTCTTT.

This chain links TRBV27 with TRBJ2-7; TRBD1 or TRBD2 may be the D gene (6 bases each). The CDR3 covers 15 residues. The germline V gene encodes CDR1 MNHEY and CDR2 SMNVEV (reference sequence). The germline V and J ends were trimmed by 2 bases and 2 bases, with 13 bases remaining between them. CDR3 bases: TGTGCCAGCAGTTTAACGGGGGACACCCCCTACGAGCAGTACTTC. Encoded protein: CASSLTGDTPYEQYF.

The chain uses TRBV18 and TRBJ2-4, with TRBD2 identical over 7 bases. V lost 3 bases to trimming and J lost 0 bases; unmatched junction nucleotides: 5. The CDR3 consists of 16 residues. Germline CDR1 KGHSH, CDR2 LQKENI. The CDR3 here is CASSPGGALAKNIQYF. CDR3 coding DNA: TGTGCCAGCTCACCGGGAGGGGCACTAGCCAAAAACATTCAGTACTTC.

The chain uses TRBV10-2 and TRBJ2-4; the D gene is possibly TRBD2 (5 bases). The CDR3 consists of 12 residues. From germline, CDR1 is WSHSY and CDR2 SAAADI. Trimming pared 8 bases from V and 8 bases from J, leaving 13 bases between. The CDR3, as DNA: TGCGCCAGCCGGATGGCGGGCGACATTCAGTACTTC. Its protein is CASRMAGDIQYF.

This chain links TRBV5-1 with TRBJ2-1; the match to TRBD2 covers 13 bases. CDR1 and CDR2 (germline): SGHRS, YFSETQ. This CDR3 has 17 amino acids. With 3 bases clipped from V and 7 bases from J, the junction kept 10 bases outside the gene matches. As DNA, the CDR3 is TGCGCCAGCAGCTCACGTGGAACTAGCGGGAGGGGGAATGAGCAGTTCTTC. Its translation: CASSSRGTSGRGNEQFF. The full variable domain, its missing parts supplied by reference TRBV5-1 and TRBJ2-1, is KAGVTQTPRYLIKTRGQQVTLSCSPISGHRSVSWYQQTPGQGLQFLFEYFSETQRNKGNFPGRFSGRQFSNSRSEMNVSTLELGDSALYLCASSSRGTSGRGNEQFFGPGTRLTVL.